Shown below are 20 T cell receptor beta chains from a single sample sequenced in a study of T cell repertoires in cytomegalovirus infection. In TCRdb, the reads were re-called with MiXCR into one record per CDR3 protein. The repertoire holds about 480,000 distinct CDR3 sequences, with 33% as singletons. These receptors' targets are unknown. The sample in question was cultured PBMCs, obtained from culture after CMV antigen stimulation. The receptor set was obtained from a human donor in good health (CMV status not recorded). Some clones in this sample may be carry-over from other donors' samples.

The rearrangement joins TRBV11-2 to TRBJ2-2; 9 bases fit TRBD2. This CDR3 comprises 13 residues. J was trimmed by 16 bases and V by 0 bases; bases with no gene match: 6. From germline, CDR1 is SGHAT and CDR2 FQNNGV. The DNA of the CDR3 is TGTGCCAGCAGCTTAGATCAGCTAGCGGGGTGGTTTTTT. Protein sequence: CASSLDQLAGWFF.

At least ten counts were recorded for this clonotype. The chain joins TRBV7-2 to TRBJ2-7; tentatively, D is TRBD2 (5 bases). The CDR3 consists of 13 residues. CDR1 is SGHTA, CDR2 FQGNSA, per germline. The V and J ends lost 4 bases and 5 bases respectively, with 12 bases between them. CDR3 region: CASSSAVVNEQYF. The CDR3, as DNA: TGTGCCAGCAGCTCAGCGGTGGTAAACGAGCAGTACTTC.

The J gene is TRBJ1-5, the V gene TRBV10-3, with TRBD1 as a possible D gene (6 bases). Germline V gene lookup returns CDR1 ENHRY and CDR2 SYGVKD. The CDR3 consists of 14 residues. Trimming stripped 3 bases from V and 6 bases from J, with 12 bases between. The CDR3 sequence is CAISDKQGIQPQHF. CDR3 nucleotide sequence: TGTGCCATCAGTGATAAACAGGGAATTCAGCCCCAGCATTTT.

This clonotype has just a few counts. The chain uses TRBV15 and TRBJ1-4; tentative D call: TRBD1 (5 bases). V was shortened by 0 bases and J by 5 bases, with 13 bases between the two germline ends. CDR1 and CDR2 from the germline V gene are LNHNV and YYDKDF (reference sequence). The CDR3 has 16 amino acids. CDR3 protein: CATSRDRAGLNEKLFF. CDR3 nucleotides: TGTGCCACCAGCAGAGATCGCGCAGGGTTAAATGAAAAACTGTTTTTT.

The J gene is TRBJ2-3, the V gene TRBV19; D is undetermined. V shed 5 bases and J shed 4 bases, with 10 bases lying between them. The germline CDR1 and CDR2 sequences are LNHDA and SQIVND (reference sequence). The CDR3 is made up of 13 amino acids. As DNA, the CDR3 is TGTGCCAGTAGTGCCGGTAGCTCAGATACGCAGTATTTT. This gives the protein CASSAGSSDTQYF.

This clonotype was seen only a few times. The CDR3 protein is CASSLGGFGHTTYNEQFF. As DNA, the CDR3 is TGTGCCAGCAGCCTCGGGGGATTCGGGCACACCACCTACAATGAGCAGTTCTTC. The rearrangement uses TRBV11-2 and TRBJ2-1; D may be TRBD2 (6 bases). There are 18 residues in the CDR3. Between the trimmed V and J ends, which lost 5 bases and 2 bases, there was a span of 22 bases. The germline CDR1 and CDR2 sequences are SGHAT and FQNNGV.

This sequence joins TRBV12-3 or TRBV12-4 and TRBJ1-2; 7 nucleotides match TRBD1. V trimming: 8 bases; J trimming: 8 bases; junction bases outside the gene matches: 5. The CDR3 contains 11 residues. CDR3 protein: CASQGEGGYTF. The CDR3, as DNA: TGTGCCAGCCAGGGGGAGGGCGGCTACACCTTC.

This clonotype was picked up a small number of times. V is TRBV12-3 or TRBV12-4 and J is TRBJ2-1; D tentatively reads TRBD1 or TRBD2 (5 bases each). The CDR3 loop spans 16 amino acids. Trimming removed 7 bases from V and 0 bases from J, with 16 bases in between. The chain's CDR3 is CASTSGSQGSYNEQFF. CDR3 bases: TGTGCCAGCACCTCTGGGAGTCAGGGCTCCTACAATGAGCAGTTCTTC.

The gene calls are TRBV7-2 and TRBJ2-3, with D perhaps TRBD1 or TRBD2 (5 bases each). Trimming removed 5 bases from V and 2 bases from J, with 14 bases in between. Germline V gene lookup returns CDR1 SGHTA and CDR2 FQGNSA. CDR3 length: 15 residues. CDR3 DNA: TGTGCCAGCAGCCGATCGACGGGGCCCACAGATACGCAGTATTTT. Its protein product is CASSRSTGPTDTQYF. The variable domain in full, completed from reference TRBV7-2 and TRBJ2-3, reads GAGVSQSPSNKVTEKGKDVELRCDPISGHTALYWYRQSLGQGLEFLIYFQGNSAPDKSGLPSDRFSAERTGGSVSTLTIQRTQQEDSAVYLCASSRSTGPTDTQYFGPGTRLTVL.

This clonotype has a handful of counts. The chain uses TRBV10-3 and TRBJ2-2; 10 nucleotides line up with TRBD1. Germline V gene sequence: CDR1 ENHRY, CDR2 SYGVKD. The CDR3 contains 13 residues. Unmatched junction bases numbered 2, after V lost 9 bases and J lost 4 bases. In nucleotides, the CDR3 is TGTGCCATGGGACAGGGGCTCACCGGGGAGCTGTTTTTT. It codes for CAMGQGLTGELFF.

The chain carries TRBV29-1 and TRBJ2-7; weak D call: TRBD1 (5 bases). Looked up from germline, CDR1 is SQVTM and CDR2 is ANQGSEA. Trimming took 4 bases from V and 4 from J, leaving 8 bases between them. The CDR3 loop spans 11 amino acids. CDR3 nucleotide sequence: TGCAGCGTTGGAACAGGATACGAGCAGTACTTC. As protein: CSVGTGYEQYF.

The chain employs TRBV7-2 and TRBJ2-1, with D hard to call. CDR1 and CDR2 from the germline V gene are SGHTA and FQGNSA. The CDR3 length is 14 residues. V lost 2 bases, J lost 5 bases, and 10 bases lay in between. The CDR3 nucleotides read TGTGCCAGCAGCTTATTCAGGACCAACAATGAGCAGTTCTTC. Protein: CASSLFRTNNEQFF.

A few counts support this clonotype. The rearrangement links TRBV3-1 to TRBJ2-1; TRBD2 matches 14 bases. Per the germline V gene, CDR1 is LGHDT and CDR2 is YNNKEL (reference sequence). This CDR3 comprises 17 residues. V was pared by 5 bases and J by 7 bases, with 10 bases of the junction left unmatched. The CDR3 loop reads CASSFGLAGGGENEQFF. Written as DNA, the CDR3 is TGTGCCAGCAGCTTTGGACTAGCGGGAGGTGGGGAAAATGAGCAGTTCTTC.

This clonotype was found a few times. The J gene is TRBJ1-5, the V gene TRBV12-5; 8 bases are a match to TRBD1. The CDR3 is 19 residues long. J lost 0 bases, V lost 2 bases, and 12 bases had no gene match. Germline V lookup: CDR1 LGHNT, CDR2 FRNRAP. The CDR3 is CASGLIGQGFSLSNQPQHF. CDR3 sequence (DNA): TGTGCTAGTGGTTTGATTGGACAGGGATTCTCCCTTAGCAATCAGCCCCAGCATTTT.

CDR3 DNA sequence: TGTGCCAGTAGTTGGGGCGGAACTGGGCAGCCCCAGCATTTT. It is translated as CASSWGGTGQPQHF. V is TRBV19 and J is TRBJ1-5, with D possibly TRBD1 on 5 matching bases. Germline V gene sequence: CDR1 LNHDA, CDR2 SQIVND (reference sequence). There are 14 residues in the CDR3. V was clipped by 5 bases and J by 7 bases, with 15 bases between them.

The chain carries TRBV7-2 and TRBJ2-5; D not certain. CDR1 is SGHTA and CDR2 is FQGNSA in the germline V gene. V shed 6 bases and J shed 5 bases, with 16 bases lying between them. CDR3 length equals 14 residues. The CDR3 bases are TGTGCCAGCAGATCAGACGGTATGGGGGAGACCCAGTACTTC. Translated: CASRSDGMGETQYF.

V gene TRBV9 combines with J gene TRBJ2-2, with TRBD2 identical over 7 bases. Germline trimming cut 0 bases from V and 6 bases from J; bases unmatched to any gene: 5. The CDR3 runs to 15 residues. From germline, CDR1 is SGDLS and CDR2 YYNGEE. The CDR3 nucleotides are TGTGCCAGCAGCGTAGATCTCCGGGAGGCCGGGGAGCTGTTTTTT. As protein: CASSVDLREAGELFF.

The V gene is TRBV11-3, the J gene TRBJ1-1; D gene ambiguous. The germline gives CDR1 SGHNT, CDR2 YENEEA. The CDR3 totals 15 residues. Trimming pared 2 bases from V and 0 bases from J, leaving 10 bases between. The CDR3 region has the DNA TGTGCCAGCAGCTTACAGGATTCTATGAACACTGAAGCTTTCTTT. Translated, it gives CASSLQDSMNTEAFF.

This clonotype was seen a few times. The rearrangement joins TRBV4-1 to TRBJ2-4; D possibly corresponds to TRBD2 (5 bases). The CDR3 is 19 amino acids. Germline CDR1 MGHRA, CDR2 YSYEKL. V was clipped by 0 bases and J by 0 bases, with 18 bases between them. CDR3 residues: CASSQEITGIGLAKNIQYF. CDR3 nucleotides: TGCGCCAGCAGCCAAGAAATTACGGGAATTGGCTTAGCCAAAAACATTCAGTACTTC.

V usage is TRBV6-2 or TRBV6-3 and J usage is TRBJ2-1, with D perhaps TRBD1 (5 bases). The CDR3 is 13 residues long. V lost 3 bases and J 9 bases, leaving 12 bases between the germline ends. Germline V gene lookup returns CDR1 MNHEY and CDR2 SVGEGT. The CDR3 DNA is TGTGCCAGCAGTTATTGGACATCGGGTGAGCAGTTCTTC. Translated: CASSYWTSGEQFF.